What follows are 32 T cell receptor beta chains derived from one specimen sequenced in a study of beta chain features in type 1 diabetes. Study-wide findings and caveats: The study found moderately but significantly shorter TCRB CDR3s in all four CD4+ subsets of Type 1 diabetes patients.

Antigen specificity for these receptors is unknown. Of the isolated RNA, all was reverse transcribed, and so the sequenced material was expressed TCRB transcripts. The protocol was immunoSEQ multiplex PCR, while the TCRdb copy is restricted to in-frame clones and leaves out a portion. This sample has 150,000 to 200,000 clones, with roughly 60% found just once. The sequencing sample was made of naive CD4+ T cells from blood. The receptors were sampled from a young man with type 1 diabetes.

This rearrangement joins TRBV30 to TRBJ1-2; perhaps TRBD1 as D (6 bases). The CDR3 is 14 residues long. Per the germline V gene, CDR1 is GTSNPN and CDR2 is SVGIG (reference sequence). Between the trimmed V and J ends, which lost 0 bases and 8 bases, there was a span of 16 bases. CDR3 amino acids: CAWSVSLGARGYTF. Here the CDR3 DNA reads TGTGCCTGGAGTGTAAGTCTGGGGGCACGAGGCTACACCTTC.

The chain employs TRBV9 and TRBJ2-5, with 9 bases identical to TRBD1. The junction had 5 bases not matched to a gene; V was cut back by 0 bases and J by 2 bases. Germline V lookup: CDR1 SGDLS, CDR2 YYNGEE. CDR3 length: 16 amino acids. CDR3 coding DNA: TGTGCCAGCAGCGTAGGAATGGGACAGGGACAAGAGACCCAGTACTTC. This encodes CASSVGMGQGQETQYF.

The rearrangement uses TRBV7-2 and TRBJ2-5; no reliable D call. CDR3 length: 12 residues. The V gene lost 4 bases and the J gene lost 5 bases, with 8 bases spanning the gap. CDR1 SGHTA and CDR2 FQGNSA come from the germline V gene. Here the CDR3 DNA reads TGTGCCAGCAGCTCACAACGGGAGACCCAGTACTTC. It codes for CASSSQRETQYF.

The chain recombines TRBV7-9 with TRBJ1-1; possibly TRBD1 for D (5 bases). CDR3 length: 14 residues. Per germline, CDR1 SEHNR and CDR2 FQNEAQ (reference sequence). V dropped 4 bases and J dropped 2 bases, with 11 bases sitting between them. CDR3 nucleotides: TGTGCCAGCAGCTCTGGCAGGGCTAACACTGAAGCTTTCTTT. Its translation: CASSSGRANTEAFF.

This chain connects TRBV5-1 to TRBJ2-1; a possible D gene is TRBD2 (5 bases). The CDR3 is 12 residues long. Trimming removed 5 bases from V and 8 bases from J, with 11 bases in between. Germline CDR1 is SGHRS and CDR2 is YFSETQ. CDR3 sequence: CASRLQEDEQFF. The CDR3 bases are TGCGCCAGCAGGCTTCAGGAGGATGAGCAGTTCTTC.

The V and J genes are TRBV30 and TRBJ1-5; tentatively, D is TRBD1 (5 bases). Per germline, CDR1 GTSNPN and CDR2 SVGIG (reference sequence). The V and J ends lost 4 bases and 5 bases respectively, with 18 bases between them. This CDR3 is 15 amino acids long. In DNA, the CDR3 is TGTGCCTGGACCCAAAAAGGGGCAGGAGATCAGCCCCAGCATTTT. Amino acid sequence: CAWTQKGAGDQPQHF.

The rearrangement joins TRBV7-2 to TRBJ1-3; 9 nucleotides match TRBD1. V lost 5 bases, J lost 6 bases, and 8 bases stayed unmatched. The CDR3 is made up of 15 amino acids. From germline, CDR1 is SGHTA and CDR2 FQGNSA. This CDR3 reads CASSLQGAGENTIYF. CDR3 bases: TGTGCCAGCAGCCTACAGGGGGCAGGGGAAAACACCATATATTTT.

This chain joins TRBV5-4 and TRBJ1-1; D may be TRBD1 (5 bases). Germline V lookup: CDR1 SGHNT, CDR2 YYREEE (reference sequence). The germline V and J ends were trimmed by 5 bases and 0 bases, with 11 bases remaining between them. The CDR3 length is 14 residues. CDR3 sequence reads: CASSFDRMNTEAFF. CDR3 in DNA: TGTGCCAGCAGTTTCGACAGAATGAACACTGAAGCTTTCTTT.

This clone is a singleton in its sample. The chain is built from TRBV7-2 and TRBJ2-3; TRBD1 or TRBD2 may be the D gene (5 bases each). Germline CDR1 is SGHTA and CDR2 is FQGNSA. The CDR3 covers 16 residues. Trimming shortened V by 2 bases and J by 3 bases, and 15 bases separated the two germline ends. CDR3 sequence reads: CASSLRSAGRTDTQYF. CDR3 nucleotide sequence: TGTGCCAGCAGCTTACGTTCGGCAGGGAGAACAGATACGCAGTATTTT.

The V gene is TRBV2, the J gene TRBJ1-3; D call uncertain. V dropped 1 base and J dropped 5 bases, with 0 bases sitting between them. The germline CDR1 and CDR2 sequences are SNHLY and FYNNEI. CDR3 length: 11 residues. DNA of the CDR3: TGTGCCAGCAGTGAAGGAAACACCATATATTTT. Translating it yields CASSEGNTIYF.

The CDR3 loop is CASSTGTGGSYEQYF. CDR3 sequence (DNA): TGTGCCAGTAGTACAGGGACAGGGGGCTCCTACGAGCAGTACTTC. This chain links TRBV19 with TRBJ2-7, with 11 bases identical to TRBD1. CDR1 and CDR2 (germline): LNHDA, SQIVND (reference sequence). CDR3 size: 15 residues. V dropped 4 bases and J dropped 0; count of bases not matched to a gene: 2.

This chain uses TRBV29-1 with TRBJ1-1, with 8 bases identical to TRBD1. In germline, CDR1 is SQVTM, CDR2 ANQGSEA. The CDR3 is 13 residues long. With 7 bases clipped from V and 5 bases from J, the junction kept 9 bases outside the gene matches. The CDR3 region has the DNA TGCAGCGGCATCAGGGGGCAGGGTACTGAAGCTTTCTTT. Its protein product is CSGIRGQGTEAFF.

This clone has only a few counts. The chain links TRBV29-1 to TRBJ2-3; D is undetermined. V lost 6 bases, J lost 0 bases, and 16 bases lay in between. CDR1 and CDR2 (germline): SQVTM, ANQGSEA. This CDR3 has 15 residues. Here the CDR3 DNA reads TGCAGCGTCGGGTCGGGCACCTCTAGCACAGATACGCAGTATTTT. It codes for CSVGSGTSSTDTQYF.

The rearrangement links TRBV23-1 to TRBJ2-4, with a weak D call TRBD1 (6 bases). TRBV23-1 counts as an open reading frame of uncertain function. Between the trimmed V and J ends, which lost 5 bases and 0 bases, there was a span of 20 bases. The CDR3 is made up of 18 amino acids. The CDR3 spells CASSSDRTSILAKNIQYF. DNA for the CDR3: TGCGCCAGCAGTAGCGACAGGACTTCCATACTAGCCAAAAACATTCAGTACTTC.

This clone has a handful of counts. The rearrangement joins TRBV25-1 to TRBJ2-7; TRBD1 matches at 7 bases. The CDR3 extends over 11 amino acids. The junction had 5 bases not matched to a gene; V was cut back by 3 bases and J by 12 bases. CDR1 is MGHDK and CDR2 is SYGVNS in the germline V gene. This chain's CDR3 is CASSDRDRPYF. The CDR3 nucleotides are TGTGCCAGCAGTGACCGGGACAGACCGTACTTC.

The rearrangement joins TRBV29-1 to TRBJ2-1, with D possibly TRBD2 on 7 matching bases. The length of the CDR3 is 15 residues. Per the germline V gene, CDR1 is SQVTM and CDR2 is ANQGSEA. Trimming took 7 bases from V and 3 from J, leaving 19 bases between them. CDR3 in amino acids: CSAQRGGGFYNEQFF. For the CDR3, the DNA is TGCAGCGCCCAACGCGGCGGGGGCTTCTACAATGAGCAGTTCTTC.

V and J are TRBV9 and TRBJ2-5, with a possible D match to TRBD2 (6 bases). The CDR3 sequence is 15 residues long. Trimming stripped 0 bases from V and 2 bases from J, with 11 bases between. Per the germline V gene, CDR1 is SGDLS and CDR2 is YYNGEE. The CDR3 region has the DNA TGTGCCAGCAGCGTAGTCCCCGCGGGGCAAGAGACCCAGTACTTC. This translates into CASSVVPAGQETQYF.

The chain joins TRBV2 to TRBJ2-1; D is possibly TRBD2 (5 bases). The CDR3 has 11 residues. The ends were cut back, 2 bases at V and 9 bases at J, with 5 bases in the middle. From germline, CDR1 is SNHLY and CDR2 FYNNEI. CDR3 nucleotides: TGTGCCAGCAGTGAACGGGGTGAGCAGTTCTTC. It yields the protein CASSERGEQFF.

This rearrangement joins TRBV25-1 to TRBJ2-5; possible D gene TRBD2, 6 bases. The CDR3 spans 13 residues. Trimming shortened V by 5 bases and J by 10 bases, and 17 bases separated the two germline ends. Per germline, CDR1 MGHDK and CDR2 SYGVNS. The CDR3 coding sequence is TGTGCCAGCAGTCCGCATCTCCCCGGGGGCCAGTACTTC. Its translation: CASSPHLPGGQYF.

The chain links TRBV7-2 to TRBJ2-4; TRBD1 matches 9 bases. The CDR3 has 15 residues. Germline assignment: CDR1 SGHTA and CDR2 FQGNSA. Losses at the gene ends were 2 bases for V and 6 bases for J; bases not matched to a gene: 5. CDR3 sequence reads: CASSLTGTGTNIQYF. In DNA form, the CDR3 reads TGTGCCAGCAGCTTAACCGGGACAGGGACAAACATTCAGTACTTC. The variable domain in full, completed from reference TRBV7-2 and TRBJ2-4, reads GAGVSQSPSNKVTEKGKDVELRCDPISGHTALYWYRQSLGQGLEFLIYFQGNSAPDKSGLPSDRFSAERTGGSVSTLTIQRTQQEDSAVYLCASSLTGTGTNIQYFGAGTRLSVL.

The V gene is TRBV29-1, the J gene TRBJ2-3; D possibly corresponds to TRBD2 (7 bases). The ends were cut back, 4 bases at V and 0 bases at J, with 14 bases in the middle. The CDR3 is 15 residues long. Germline assignment: CDR1 SQVTM and CDR2 ANQGSEA. In nucleotides, the CDR3 is TGCAGCGTTGGAACCCGGGGGGCTAGCACAGATACGCAGTATTTT. It is translated as CSVGTRGASTDTQYF.

The rearrangement uses TRBV25-1 and TRBJ2-5; TRBD1 is a possible D gene (5 bases). Germline CDR1 MGHDK, CDR2 SYGVNS. The CDR3 is 13 residues long. The germline V and J ends were trimmed by 3 bases and 2 bases, with 7 bases remaining between them. The CDR3 DNA sequence: TGTGCCAGCAGTGAGGACATGCAAGAGACCCAGTACTTC. This translates into CASSEDMQETQYF.

This sequence joins TRBV7-2 and TRBJ2-1, with 13 positions matching TRBD2. After removal of 1 base from V and 6 bases from J, the junction contained 0 bases not matched to a gene. This CDR3 contains 15 residues. CDR1 is SGHTA and CDR2 is FQGNSA in the germline V gene. As DNA, the CDR3 is TGTGCCAGCAGCTTAGGACTAGCGGGGGGCAATGAGCAGTTCTTC. The encoded protein is CASSLGLAGGNEQFF.

The chain combines TRBV5-1 with TRBJ1-2; 7 bases are a match to TRBD1. The V gene's germline CDR1 is SGHRS and CDR2 YFSETQ. This CDR3 comprises 13 residues. V lost 3 bases to trimming and J lost 3 bases; unmatched junction nucleotides: 2. This chain's CDR3 is CASSSQGDYGYTF. The CDR3 DNA sequence: TGCGCCAGCAGCTCGCAGGGGGACTATGGCTACACCTTC. The full variable domain, completed using reference TRBV5-1 and TRBJ1-2, is KAGVTQTPRYLIKTRGQQVTLSCSPISGHRSVSWYQQTPGQGLQFLFEYFSETQRNKGNFPGRFSGRQFSNSRSEMNVSTLELGDSALYLCASSSQGDYGYTFGSGTRLTVV.

The chain uses TRBV7-8 and TRBJ2-7; no firm D call. The CDR3 is 13 residues long. CDR1 SGHVS and CDR2 FQNEAQ come from the germline V gene. The V end was cut by 5 bases, the J end by 3 bases, with 11 bases between. CDR3 protein: CASSADRHYEQYF. As DNA, the CDR3 is TGTGCCAGCAGCGCAGACCGACACTACGAGCAGTACTTC.

V and J are TRBV30 and TRBJ2-1; D perhaps matches TRBD2 (7 bases). This CDR3 has 13 amino acids. Trimming removed 2 bases from V and 9 bases from J, with 14 bases in between. From germline, CDR1 is GTSNPN and CDR2 SVGIG (reference sequence). The DNA for the CDR3 is TGTGCCTGGAGTACCACGGGGGGCGCTGAGCAGTTCTTC. Translating gives CAWSTTGGAEQFF. The whole variable domain, remainder taken from reference TRBV30 and TRBJ2-1, is SQTIHQWPATLVQPVGSPLSLECTVEGTSNPNLYWYRQAAGRGLQLLFYSVGIGQISSEVPQNLSASRPQDRQFILSSKKLLLSDSGFYLCAWSTTGGAEQFFGPGTRLTVL.

The chain links TRBV4-3 to TRBJ2-4, with D perhaps matching TRBD1 (6 bases). Germline V gene lookup returns CDR1 LGHNA and CDR2 YSLEER. V lost 1 base, J lost 4 bases, and 20 bases lay in between. There are 18 residues in the CDR3. The DNA for the CDR3 is TGCGCCAGCAGCCAAGGTTTCGCCACACAGGGATTTAAAAACATTCAGTACTTC. This encodes CASSQGFATQGFKNIQYF.

CDR3 coding DNA: TGTGCCTGGAGTACGGCCCGGACTAGCGGGTATCAAGAGACCCAGTACTTC. It is translated as CAWSTARTSGYQETQYF. This rearrangement joins TRBV30 to TRBJ2-5; 11 bases fit TRBD2. The CDR3 contains 17 residues. Germline V gives CDR1 GTSNPN, CDR2 SVGIG (reference sequence). V lost 2 bases to trimming and J lost 2 bases; unmatched junction nucleotides: 10.

This clone has a handful of counts. V gene TRBV7-2 combines with J gene TRBJ2-5, with 12 bases aligning to TRBD2. With V trimmed by 3 bases and J by 2 bases, 4 bases remained unmatched. Germline lookup yields CDR1 SGHTA and CDR2 FQGNSA. This CDR3 is built from 16 residues. The CDR3 spells CASSFPLAGGQETQYF. In nucleotides, the CDR3 is TGTGCCAGCAGCTTCCCTCTAGCGGGGGGGCAAGAGACCCAGTACTTC.

This clone was counted only a few times. The chain carries TRBV9 and TRBJ2-3; D gene ambiguous. CDR1 and CDR2 from the germline V gene are SGDLS and YYNGEE. V gave up 2 bases and J gave up 6 bases, with 16 bases separating them. The CDR3 runs 15 residues. The CDR3 bases are TGTGCCAGCAGCGTTCAGGCGGCCGCCCCGGATACGCAGTATTTT. This translates into CASSVQAAAPDTQYF.

This clone has more than one count but fewer than ten. The chain couples TRBV29-1 to TRBJ2-5, with D possibly being TRBD1 or TRBD2 (5 bases each). Trimming pared 6 bases from V and 4 bases from J, leaving 24 bases between. Germline V gene data show CDR1 as SQVTM and CDR2 as ANQGSEA. This CDR3 contains 16 residues. The CDR3 here is CSVQSPGRELRETQYF. The CDR3 DNA follows: TGCAGCGTACAATCGCCTGGCAGGGAGTTGCGAGAGACCCAGTACTTC.

This rearrangement joins TRBV4-3 to TRBJ2-5, with 8 bases identical to TRBD1. The CDR3 length is 13 residues. After removal of 4 bases from V and 3 bases from J, the junction contained 1 base not matched to a gene. Germline V lookup: CDR1 LGHNA, CDR2 YSLEER. The CDR3, as DNA: TGCGCCAGCAGCCGGGGACAGGAAGAGACCCAGTACTTC. As protein: CASSRGQEETQYF.